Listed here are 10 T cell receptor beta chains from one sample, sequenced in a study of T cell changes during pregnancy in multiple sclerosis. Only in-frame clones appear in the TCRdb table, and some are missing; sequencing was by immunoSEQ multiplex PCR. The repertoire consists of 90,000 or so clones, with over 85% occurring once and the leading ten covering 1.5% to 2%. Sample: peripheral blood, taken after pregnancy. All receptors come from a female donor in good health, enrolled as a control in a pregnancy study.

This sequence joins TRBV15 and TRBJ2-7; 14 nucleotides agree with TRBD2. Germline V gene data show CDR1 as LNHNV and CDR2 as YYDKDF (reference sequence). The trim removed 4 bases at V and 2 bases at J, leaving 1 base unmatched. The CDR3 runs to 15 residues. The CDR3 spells CATSTGLAGAYEQYF. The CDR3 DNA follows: TGTGCCACCAGCACGGGACTAGCGGGAGCCTACGAGCAGTACTTC.

In DNA, the CDR3 is TGCGCCAGCAGCTTGGGGGACATTAGCACAGATACGCAGTATTTT. Residues: CASSLGDISTDTQYF. The chain combines TRBV5-1 with TRBJ2-3; perhaps TRBD1 as D (6 bases). CDR3 length: 15 residues. Trimming shortened V by 0 bases and J by 0 bases, and 8 bases separated the two germline ends. Germline loops: CDR1 SGHRS, CDR2 YFSETQ.

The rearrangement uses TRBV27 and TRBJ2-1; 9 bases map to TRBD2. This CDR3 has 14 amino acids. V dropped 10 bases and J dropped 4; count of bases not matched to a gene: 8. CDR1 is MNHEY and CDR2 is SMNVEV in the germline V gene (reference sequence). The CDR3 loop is CATQRAGGYNEQFF. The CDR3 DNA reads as TGTGCCACTCAGCGGGCGGGAGGGTACAATGAGCAGTTCTTC.

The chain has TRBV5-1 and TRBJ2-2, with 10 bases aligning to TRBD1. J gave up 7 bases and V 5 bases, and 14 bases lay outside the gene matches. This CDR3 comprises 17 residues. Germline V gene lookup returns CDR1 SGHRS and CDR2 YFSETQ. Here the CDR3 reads CASRLSPGQGTGGELFF. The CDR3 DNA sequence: TGCGCCAGCAGGCTTTCCCCGGGACAGGGGACCGGCGGGGAGCTGTTTTTT.

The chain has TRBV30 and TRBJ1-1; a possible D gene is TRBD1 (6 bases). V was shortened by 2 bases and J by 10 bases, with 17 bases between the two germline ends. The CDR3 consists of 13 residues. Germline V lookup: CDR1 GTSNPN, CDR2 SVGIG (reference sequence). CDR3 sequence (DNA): TGTGCCTGGAGTTTACAGGGCGGTGTCGGAGCTTTCTTT. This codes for CAWSLQGGVGAFF.

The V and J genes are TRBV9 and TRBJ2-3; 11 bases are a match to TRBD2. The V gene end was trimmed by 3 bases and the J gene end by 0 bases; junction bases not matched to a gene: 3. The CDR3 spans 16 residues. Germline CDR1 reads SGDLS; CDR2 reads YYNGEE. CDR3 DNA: TGTGCCAGCAGCGCCGGGACTAGCGGTAGCACAGATACGCAGTATTTT. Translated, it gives CASSAGTSGSTDTQYF. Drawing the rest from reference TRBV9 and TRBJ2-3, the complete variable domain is DSGVTQTPKHLITATGQRVTLRCSPRSGDLSVYWYQQSLDQGLQFLIQYYNGEERAKGNILERFSAQQFPDLHSELNLSSLELGDSALYFCASSAGTSGSTDTQYFGPGTRLTVL.

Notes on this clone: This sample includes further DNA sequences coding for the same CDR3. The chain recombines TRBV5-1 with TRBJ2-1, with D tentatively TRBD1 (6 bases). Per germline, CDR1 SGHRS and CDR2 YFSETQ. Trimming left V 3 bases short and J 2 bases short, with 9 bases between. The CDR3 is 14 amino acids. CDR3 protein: CASSSAGAYNEQFF. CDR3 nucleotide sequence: TGCGCCAGCAGCTCCGCAGGGGCCTACAATGAGCAGTTCTTC.

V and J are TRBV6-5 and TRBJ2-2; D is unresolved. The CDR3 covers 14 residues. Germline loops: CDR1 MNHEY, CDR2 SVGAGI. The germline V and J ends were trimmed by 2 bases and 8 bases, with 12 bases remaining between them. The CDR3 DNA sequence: TGTGCCAGCAGTTACGTGGCCCACAAAGGGGAGCTGTTTTTT. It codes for CASSYVAHKGELFF.

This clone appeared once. CDR3 region: CASSGWDRANYGYTF. In DNA, the CDR3 is TGTGCCAGCAGCGGATGGGACAGAGCTAACTATGGCTACACCTTC. The rearrangement uses TRBV9 and TRBJ1-2; 7 nucleotides agree with TRBD1. V lost 3 bases and J lost 0; bases outside the gene matches: 5. This CDR3 spans 15 amino acids. Germline lookup yields CDR1 SGDLS and CDR2 YYNGEE.

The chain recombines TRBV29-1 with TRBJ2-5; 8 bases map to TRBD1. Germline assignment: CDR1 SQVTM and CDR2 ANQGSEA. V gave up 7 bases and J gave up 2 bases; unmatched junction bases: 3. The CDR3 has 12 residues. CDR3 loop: CSAGQVQETQYF. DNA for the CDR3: TGCAGCGCGGGACAGGTTCAAGAGACCCAGTACTTC. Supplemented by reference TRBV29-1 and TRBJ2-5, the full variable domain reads SAVISQKPSRDICQRGTSLTIQCQVDSQVTMMFWYRQQPGQSLTLIATANQGSEATYESGFVIDKFPISRPNLTFSTLTVSNMSPEDSSIYLCSAGQVQETQYFGPGTRLLVL.